This TCR beta chain derives from a study of T cell responses to AZD1222 COVID-19 vaccine. Points from the study as a whole: Spike-spanning, vaccine-associated CD4 TCRs were dominant at 160-218 and 743-854. A rise in Spike-specific TCR breadth and depth followed two AZD1222 doses. Donors were chiefly white British, with a greater number of females, and clonal diversity was perhaps underestimated.

Profiling relied on immunoSEQ multiplex PCR, and the TCRdb table lists in-frame clones only, not all of them. The sample yields about 130,000 clones, over 75% seen once. Trimming cost V 3 bases and J 14 bases, with 11 bases left between them. Germline CDR1 is SGHVS and CDR2 is FNYEAQ. The CDR3 runs to 11 residues. Points on this clone: Its specificity is unknown.

The source was peripheral blood, collected on day 0 of AZD1222 vaccination. The rearrangement uses TRBV7-6 and TRBJ2-1; D gene unclear. The receptor was derived from an adult in good health. DNA for the CDR3: TGTGCCAGCAGCTTCGGCGAGCGCGAGTTCTTC. This encodes CASSFGEREFF.